A single sample is the source of the 17 T cell receptor beta chains below, sequenced in a study of molecular identifiers for immune sequencing clone quantification. TCRdb re-derived calls from the PCR reads in MiXCR, one entry per CDR3 protein. The table lists about 640,000 distinct CDR3 sequences, about 20% of them singletons. Sequencing was carried out using naive CD8+ T cells from blood, with Jurkat cell RNA spiked in. Subset indicated: FACS-sorted CD8+CD4-CCR7+CD45RA+ naive T cells. These receptors were taken from a human donor in good health. Some libraries in this study had Jurkat cell RNA spiked in.

Note on this clonotype: A much more abundant neighbour one base away suggests this may be a read error. The chain uses TRBV7-9 and TRBJ2-7; TRBD1 aligns across 7 bases. The CDR3 has 14 residues. Germline CDR1 is SEHNR and CDR2 is FQNEAQ (reference sequence). This chain's CDR3 is CGSSSGQASYEQYF. In DNA, the CDR3 is TGTGGCAGCAGCTCAGGACAGGCGTCCTACGAGCAGTACTTC.

J is TRBJ2-1 and V is TRBV7-9; tentative D call: TRBD1 (6 bases). Trimming shortened V by 5 bases and J by 2 bases, and 16 bases separated the two germline ends. The CDR3 consists of 16 residues. Germline lookup yields CDR1 SEHNR and CDR2 FQNEAQ (reference sequence). CDR3 sequence reads: CASSPITGIAYNEQFF. The DNA for the CDR3 is TGTGCCAGCAGCCCGATCACAGGGATCGCCTACAATGAGCAGTTCTTC.

This clonotype has a count of ten or more. The chain couples TRBV4-1 to TRBJ2-2; unclear D gene. Germline loops: CDR1 MGHRA, CDR2 YSYEKL. This CDR3 region has 17 residues. V was pared by 0 bases and J by 5 bases, with 16 bases between. The CDR3 reads CASSQDPPGRFTGELFF. Here the CDR3 DNA reads TGCGCCAGCAGCCAAGATCCCCCAGGCAGGTTTACCGGGGAGCTGTTTTTT.

This clonotype was picked up many times. V is TRBV7-2 and J is TRBJ2-3; TRBD2 agrees at 14 bases. The ends lost 5 bases at V and 7 bases at J; junction bases unmatched: 5. Germline CDR1 is SGHTA and CDR2 is FQGNSA. The CDR3 is made up of 15 amino acids. This CDR3 is CASSPGTSGGNTQYF. For the CDR3, the DNA is TGTGCCAGCAGCCCCGGGACTAGCGGGGGAAATACGCAGTATTTT.

To note about this clonotype: A read error may be the cause here, since a much bigger clone is one base away. The chain employs TRBV25-1 and TRBJ1-1, with TRBD1 as a possible D gene (5 bases). Germline V gene lookup returns CDR1 MGHDK and CDR2 SYGVNS. The CDR3 is 16 residues long. Trimming removed 3 bases at V and 1 base at J, with 15 bases between. CDR3 coding DNA: TGTGCCAGCAGTGATCACCCGGACACCACGAACACTGAAGCTTTCTTT. It is translated as CASSDHPDTTNTEAFF.

This clonotype was recorded at least ten times. This chain joins TRBV7-9 and TRBJ1-2; D is undetermined. The CDR3 totals 16 residues. The ends were cut back, 1 base at V and 7 bases at J, with 19 bases in the middle. Germline V lookup: CDR1 SEHNR, CDR2 FQNEAQ (reference sequence). This CDR3 reads CASSLGGSGEARGYTF. CDR3 bases: TGTGCCAGCAGCTTAGGAGGGAGCGGGGAGGCTCGTGGCTACACCTTC.

This chain links TRBV4-1 with TRBJ2-7; unclear D gene. CDR1 and CDR2 from the germline V gene are MGHRA and YSYEKL. This CDR3 has 14 residues. V was shortened by 6 bases and J by 5 bases, with 17 bases between the two germline ends. CDR3 amino acids: CASSQLSSRHEQYF. The CDR3 nucleotides read TGCGCCAGCAGTCAACTAAGCAGCCGCCACGAGCAGTACTTC.

This clonotype was recorded at least ten times. This chain connects TRBV29-1 to TRBJ2-3; 12 bases are shared with TRBD2. The ends lost 4 bases at V and 6 bases at J; junction bases unmatched: 8. From germline, CDR1 is SQVTM and CDR2 ANQGSEA. The CDR3 runs 15 residues. The chain's CDR3 is CSVVSGGLAGDTQYF. CDR3 in DNA: TGCAGCGTTGTTTCTGGCGGACTAGCGGGGGATACGCAGTATTTT.

This clonotype was observed at least ten times. The chain couples TRBV20-1 to TRBJ2-7; 7 nucleotides align to TRBD2. Germline assignment: CDR1 DFQATT and CDR2 SNEGSKA (reference sequence). Trimming removed 4 bases from V and 5 bases from J; junction bases left unmatched: 14. The CDR3 sequence is 15 residues long. The CDR3 spells CSANRLARASDEQYF. The CDR3 coding sequence is TGCAGTGCTAACCGACTAGCAAGGGCTTCTGACGAGCAGTACTTC.

Regarding this clonotype: A much larger clone is a single base away; this may be a read error. The V gene is TRBV28, the J gene TRBJ1-6, with D possibly matching TRBD1 (6 bases). Germline V gives CDR1 MDHEN, CDR2 SYDVKM. CDR3 length equals 14 residues. Here the CDR3 DNA reads TGTGCCAGCAGTTCAGGGGTAGTCGCTTCACCCCCCCACTTT. It specifies CASSSGVVASPPHF.

This clonotype has at least ten counts. This chain connects TRBV7-2 to TRBJ1-1; TRBD1 is a possible D gene (6 bases). The length of the CDR3 is 13 residues. Germline CDR1 is SGHTA and CDR2 is FQGNSA. Between the trimmed V and J ends, which lost 5 bases and 6 bases, there was a span of 13 bases. The CDR3 region is CASSPGQNAEAFF. CDR3 bases: TGTGCCAGCAGCCCGGGACAAAACGCTGAAGCTTTCTTT.

This clonotype was recorded many times. J is TRBJ2-7 and V is TRBV20-1; D not resolved. This CDR3 region has 16 residues. The V gene's germline CDR1 is DFQATT and CDR2 SNEGSKA (reference sequence). Between the trimmed V and J ends, which lost 0 bases and 3 bases, there was a span of 18 bases. The CDR3 coding sequence is TGCAGTGCTAGAGATCTCTTGGGCGGCCTAGACTACGAGCAGTACTTC. As protein: CSARDLLGGLDYEQYF.

This clonotype was counted at least ten times. This chain connects TRBV6-5 to TRBJ2-2; D call uncertain. The CDR3 covers 13 residues. Germline V gene sequence: CDR1 MNHEY, CDR2 SVGAGI. The V end was cut by 1 base, the J end by 4 bases, with 4 bases between. The CDR3 DNA follows: TGTGCCAGCAGTTACTGGGGCACCGGGGAGCTGTTTTTT. Protein: CASSYWGTGELFF.

Concerning this clonotype itself: A read error may be the cause here, since a much bigger clone is one base away. The J gene is TRBJ2-7, the V gene TRBV28, with 9 bases matching TRBD1. Looked up from germline, CDR1 is MDHEN and CDR2 is SYDVKM. This CDR3 region has 17 residues. The trim removed 3 bases at V and 1 base at J, leaving 10 bases unmatched. The CDR3 sequence: CASSLLLGQGLSYEQYF. In nucleotides, the CDR3 is TGTGCCAGCAGTTTGCTCTTGGGACAGGGTTTATCCTACGAGCAGTACTTC.

This clonotype has only a few counts. This chain joins TRBV14 and TRBJ2-7; 9 nucleotides agree with TRBD1. Germline CDR1 and CDR2: SGHDN and FVKESK. The V and J ends lost 0 bases and 3 bases, in that order; junction bases with no gene match: 3. The CDR3 length is 15 residues. The CDR3, as DNA: TGTGCCAGCAGCCAAGACGGGGACAGGGACTACGAGCAGTACTTC. Translated: CASSQDGDRDYEQYF.

In the case of this clonotype: A much larger clone is a single base away; this may be a read error. This rearrangement joins TRBV28 to TRBJ2-7; a weak D match, TRBD2 (5 bases). Germline-derived CDR1 and CDR2 are MDHEN and SYDVKM. The CDR3 contains 15 residues. The V end lost 2 bases, the J end lost 10 bases, and 21 bases lay between the germline ends. CDR3 residues: CASSLNPDGRRDQYF. In nucleotides, the CDR3 is TGTGCCAGCAGTTTAAACCCCGACGGGCGACGGGATCAGTACTTC.

This clonotype was counted only a few times. This chain connects TRBV28 to TRBJ2-1; D is unresolved. From germline, CDR1 is MDHEN and CDR2 SYDVKM. The CDR3 loop spans 14 amino acids. The ends were cut back, 11 bases at V and 0 bases at J, with 14 bases in the middle. The CDR3 DNA is TGTGCCCACAGCCAGGAACGCTCCTACAATGAGCAGTTCTTC. Protein product: CAHSQERSYNEQFF.